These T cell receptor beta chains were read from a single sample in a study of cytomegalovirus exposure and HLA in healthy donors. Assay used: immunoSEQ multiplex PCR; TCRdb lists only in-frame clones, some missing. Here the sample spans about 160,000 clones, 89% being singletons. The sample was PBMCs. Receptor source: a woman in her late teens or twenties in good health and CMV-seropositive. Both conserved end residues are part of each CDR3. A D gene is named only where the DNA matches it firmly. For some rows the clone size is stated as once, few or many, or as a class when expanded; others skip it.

CDR3: CASSETQGTGELFF
DNA: TGTGCCAGCAGTGAAACACAGGGGACCGGGGAGCTGTTTTTT
V: TRBV2
D: TRBD1
size: .
J: TRBJ2-2

CDR3: CASSQVWGTSSYNEQFF
DNA: TGTGCCAGCAGCCAAGTGTGGGGGACTAGCTCCTACAATGAGCAGTTCTTC
V: TRBV4-2
D: TRBD2
size: .
J: TRBJ2-1

CDR3: CASTEQGPYTEAFF
DNA: TGTGCCAGCACCGAACAGGGGCCGTACACTGAAGCTTTCTTT
V: TRBV25-1
D: TRBD1
size: .
J: TRBJ1-1

CDR3: CASSSTDSQPQHF
DNA: TGTGCCAGCAGCTCCACGGACAGTCAGCCCCAGCATTTT
V: TRBV2
D: .
size: .
J: TRBJ1-5

CDR3: CASSLNRVGTEAFF
DNA: TGTGCCAGCAGCTTAAACAGGGTAGGCACTGAAGCTTTCTTT
V: TRBV11-3
D: .
size: .
J: TRBJ1-1

CDR3: CASSLRRLAGGSNEQFF
DNA: TGTGCCAGCAGCTTAAGGCGTCTAGCGGGAGGGTCCAATGAGCAGTTCTTC
V: TRBV11-2
D: TRBD2
size: .
J: TRBJ2-1

CDR3: CASSLAGNIQYF
DNA: TGTGCCAGCAGCTTAGCAGGGAACATTCAGTACTTC
V: TRBV11-2
D: .
size: .
J: TRBJ2-4

CDR3: CASSLSTSGWAGANVLTF
DNA: TGTGCCAGCAGCTTATCGACTAGCGGGTGGGCTGGGGCCAACGTCCTGACTTTC
V: TRBV11-2
D: TRBD2
size: .
J: TRBJ2-6

CDR3: CASSLWLAGMETQYF
DNA: TGCGCCAGCAGCTTGTGGCTAGCGGGTATGGAGACCCAGTACTTC
V: TRBV5-1
D: TRBD2
size: .
J: TRBJ2-5

CDR3: CASSLGLAGHGELFF
DNA: TGTGCCAGCAGCTTAGGACTAGCGGGACACGGGGAGCTGTTTTTT
V: TRBV5-4
D: TRBD2
size: .
J: TRBJ2-2

CDR3: CASSFREGGYEQYF
DNA: TGTGCCAGCAGCTTTCGAGAAGGCGGGTACGAGCAGTACTTC
V: TRBV5-4
D: .
size: .
J: TRBJ2-7

CDR3: CASSQVPGGGRAGGFGTQYF
DNA: TGTGCCAGCAGCCAAGTTCCCGGCGGCGGGAGGGCCGGGGGCTTTGGGACCCAGTACTTC
V: TRBV4-2
D: TRBD2
size: .
J: TRBJ2-5

CDR3: CASRPGQFQETQYF
DNA: TGTGCCAGCAGACCCGGACAGTTCCAAGAGACCCAGTACTTC
V: TRBV27
D: .
size: .
J: TRBJ2-5

CDR3: CASTPGVRYYGYTF
DNA: TGTGCCAGTACCCCCGGGGTCAGGTACTATGGCTACACCTTC
V: TRBV19
D: .
size: .
J: TRBJ1-2

CDR3: CASSGGLAGNNEQFF
DNA: TGTGCCAGCAGTGGAGGGCTAGCGGGGAACAATGAGCAGTTCTTC
V: TRBV6-1
D: TRBD2
size: .
J: TRBJ2-1

CDR3: CATSREQGTEAFF
DNA: TGTGCCACCAGCAGAGAACAGGGCACTGAAGCTTTCTTT
V: TRBV15
D: .
size: once
J: TRBJ1-1

CDR3: CASSHRVGREQYF
DNA: TGCGCCAGCAGCCATCGAGTCGGTCGCGAGCAGTACTTC
V: TRBV4-1
D: .
size: .
J: TRBJ2-7